This T cell receptor (beta chain) appears in the sequencing data of a study of cytomegalovirus exposure and HLA in healthy donors (TCRdb year 2017). Turning to the overall study: An earlier analysis of a few hundred of the donors reported about 300 Gb of sequence data and 117 million unique TCR beta sequences obtained from about 179 million T cells. About 320 gigabases of sequencing data and approximately 85 million unique TCR sequences were included in an early release covering 550 to 800 HLA-typed donors. Of the roughly 400 genotyped donors, roughly 85% fell in the genetic ancestry cluster associated with self-reported Caucasian donors. The aim of the study was to test whether cataloging public T cell receptors could identify signatures of past pathogen exposure. Using immunosequencing, the study profiled T cell repertoires from about 610 subjects and related those repertoires to cytomegalovirus serostatus. Besides the first cohort of approximately 710 subjects, a separate validation cohort made up of 120 different subjects was used. High-throughput TCR immunosequencing, statistical association of individual TCRs with disease status, and machine learning were combined to predict cytomegalovirus infection status. In a later analysis, previously published TCR beta repertoires from about 670 donors were re-analyzed and high-resolution HLA genotyping was added so that TCR occurrence patterns could be studied. In the later analysis, no new phenotypic data were used to find candidate immune exposures; instead, reliance was placed on TCR beta sequences and their occurrence across donors. An earlier analysis of 587 of the donors applied high-throughput TCR beta sequencing to assess whether each TCR beta V gene segment acted as functional or pseudogenic. Donor age, sex, ethnicity and CMV serostatus were collected together with the repertoire data. A later genetic analysis took genome-wide SNP genotypes for about 65% of the 666 donors and used that subset as a discovery cohort. Every repertoire in the discovery cohort had been generated on one and the same sequencing platform. HLA typing included class I and class II loci at four-digit resolution. Typing coverage varied by locus: roughly 629-640 donors for A, B, C, DRB1 and DQB1; some 520 for DQA1; about 590 for DPA1; around 450 for DPB1. Four to six DR-DQ haplotypes were handled as single units for association and clustering, since linkage in the cohort was strong. Among several hundred genotyped donors of the cohort, an average of approximately 200,000 unique TCR beta nucleotide sequences was sequenced per donor, of which about 18% were non-productive.

In total, more than 500 healthy bone marrow donors made up the cohort. At the time of sampling, every cohort member was nominally healthy, though immune exposures that went unrecorded were likely present. The donor tested CMV seropositive and was one of the 289 seropositive cohort members. A peripheral blood sample was collected from each donor, and TCR beta sequencing was performed on peripheral blood mononuclear cells. Genomic DNA was extracted from the blood cell samples with the Qiagen DNeasy Blood Extraction Kit. V trim: 1 base; J trim: 8 bases; unmatched bases: 2. CDR1 and CDR2 were assigned from the germline V gene as SGHTA and FQGNSA. From the cysteine through the phenylalanine, the CDR3 covers 13 amino acids. Just the 39-base CDR3 DNA is kept, in frame starting at base 1. Libraries were made using the immunoSEQ multiplex PCR assay. For the multiplex PCR, a mixture combining 60 forward primers for TCR Vbeta segments and 13 reverse primers for TCR Jbeta segments was used. Amplification of the CDR3 region of rearranged TCR beta genes was performed with a multiplex PCR assay on genomic DNA. On the Illumina HiSeq System, the amplified TCR beta libraries were sequenced as 87-base-pair reads. The authors' pipeline ran thus. A later analysis counted about 82 million unique TCR beta chains across the 650 to 700 repertoires, and some 12 million of these chains were shared by at least two donors. Raw reads were error-corrected and collapsed into unique sequences by a nearest-neighbor algorithm in which closely related sequences were merged to remove PCR and sequencing errors. To assign V, D and J gene segments, CDR3 sequences were aligned to IMGT reference sequences. For a sequence to be retained, at least a six-nucleotide match to both a V gene segment and a J gene segment was required. Rearrangements were classified as productive when the CDR3 lacked stop codons and remained in frame with V and J, and all other rearrangements were classified as non-productive. Following IMGT convention, CDR3 was defined as the stretch from the second conserved V-encoded cysteine up to the conserved J-encoded phenylalanine. The earlier analysis of roughly 590 of the donors excluded any sequence lacking an unambiguous match to a single V gene segment. An earlier analysis of a few hundred of the donors classified V segments as functional when productive rearrangements were above 56.7% and as segregating when the standard deviation between donors was above 5%. A statistical classification framework was built for diagnosing cytomegalovirus status from the catalog of TCR beta chain sequences. In a later analysis, V and J genes were assigned by comparing TCR nucleotide sequences against IMGT/GENE-DB human TR gene sequences. In a later analysis, CDR3 sequences and most-parsimonious VDJ recombination scenarios were assigned using the TCRdist pipeline. In a later analysis, every TCR beta chain was defined by the combination of its CDR3 amino acid sequence and its V-gene family, and reads without a unique V-gene family were dropped. In a later analysis, 450 to 600 highly shared, low-generation-probability nucleotide sequences were removed to address suspected cross-contamination and a sequencing artifact. A later analysis calculated a clonal expansion index for each public chain from normalized within-repertoire ranks of inferred template counts. A later analysis computed generation probabilities with a VDJ recombination model fitted to out-of-frame rearrangements, and checked the results against IGoR. In a later analysis, hypergeometric tests were used to score TCR-TCR, TCR-HLA and TCR-CMV co-occurrence, with a repertoire-size bias correction applied to TCR pairs. False discovery rates were estimated in a later analysis by permuting HLA or CMV assignments 20 times. In a later analysis, co-occurring TCRs were grouped using DBSCAN, and TCRdist sequence similarity was added for clustering within HLA-allele-positive subsets. Repertoires with fewer than 30,000 or more than 120,000 public chains were left out of co-occurrence clustering, as were about five repertoires with anomalous nucleotide sharing. TCRdb obtained this table from immuneACCESS and retained in-frame rearrangements with V and J assigned. These tables miss some clones; where compared with another copy, unresolved V genes account for less than half of the shortfall, and the remainder is unexplained. V, J and clone size derive from that table, while D and trimming were established from the DNA sequence. This sample has 95,000 to 150,000 clones in its table, and 75% to 80% of those were observed once. 3% to 4% of the sample rests with the top ten.

Concerning this clone itself: Its antigen is currently not known. Base qualities were left out, and no much larger clone turns up one base away.

Findings and caveats that apply to the study as a whole: Because HLA typing was missing for some donors at each locus, association tests included only the typed subset. A further reported finding was that TCR beta sequences accurately predicted the HLA-A and HLA-B alleles for most subjects in the first cohort. Because counts were too low, roughly 16 rarely observed V segments, including chromosome 9 orphons, were left out of the earlier analysis of over 550 of the donors. V-gene and J-gene trimming of TCR beta chains was associated with a missense DCLRE1C variant in a later genetic analysis, and the association was replicated in an independent cohort. The cohort was sequenced for TCR beta chains only, and without alpha or paired-chain data the features that could be detected were limited. Three of the identified cytomegalovirus-associated TCR beta chains were confirmed in vitro to be specific for cytomegalovirus antigens. In a later analysis, HLA-associated TCR beta chains were found to be more clonally expanded and to have lower generation probabilities than equally common non-associated chains. In a later analysis, most CMV-associated TCR beta chains were found to appear HLA-restricted, with HLA associations seemingly driven largely by CMV exposure. Broadly in line with IMGT annotations, most TCR beta V segments showed up in productive rearrangements about 87% or about 30% of the time in an earlier analysis of 450 to 750 of the donors. Correlated functional status among segregating V segments might reflect linkage disequilibrium, but an unknown experimental factor could not be ruled out. Presence/absence analyses assumed roughly uniform sequencing depth across donors, an assumption that may not hold. Because the 87-base-pair reads could not distinguish some IMGT-functional V segments, including TRBV6-2 and TRBV6-3, those segments were excluded. A cluster of highly shared sequence variants was judged likely to represent a technical artifact of the sequencing pipeline. A later analysis reported that several top co-occurrence clusters appeared linked to parvovirus B19, influenza, CMV and Epstein-Barr virus. Immune exposure information for the cohort was limited to CMV serostatus. Cytomegalovirus status was reported to be diagnosed by the classifier with high specificity and sensitivity in both the original and validation cohorts. According to the authors, the approach could potentially be generalized to other disease states and immunological phenotypes. A total of fewer than 200 TCR beta chains were listed by the study as associated with cytomegalovirus. A later analysis found that TCR association rates varied across HLA loci, with DRB1 alleles showing the most associated TCRs and HLA-C alleles the fewest. Specific HLA alleles were associated with 15,000 to 20,000 TCR beta sequences at a false discovery rate of 0.05 in a later analysis. A later genetic analysis reported fewer N-insertions in productive TCRs among donors in an Asian-associated ancestry cluster than the roughly 650-donor mean. Most TCR sequences were observed very rarely across donors, whereas some public TCRs were present in many individuals. Strong co-occurrence of HLA alleles, especially DR and DQ, made assigning TCR associations to individual alleles difficult.

The rearrangement combines TRBV7-2 with TRBJ2-1, with 7 bases matching TRBD2. The origin of this receptor is a woman aged 25 to 45 in good health and CMV-seropositive. Material: PBMCs. The CDR3 protein: CASSLGLAYEQFF. The DNA sequence is as follows: TGTGCCAGCAGCTTAGGACTAGCCTATGAGCAGTTCTTC.